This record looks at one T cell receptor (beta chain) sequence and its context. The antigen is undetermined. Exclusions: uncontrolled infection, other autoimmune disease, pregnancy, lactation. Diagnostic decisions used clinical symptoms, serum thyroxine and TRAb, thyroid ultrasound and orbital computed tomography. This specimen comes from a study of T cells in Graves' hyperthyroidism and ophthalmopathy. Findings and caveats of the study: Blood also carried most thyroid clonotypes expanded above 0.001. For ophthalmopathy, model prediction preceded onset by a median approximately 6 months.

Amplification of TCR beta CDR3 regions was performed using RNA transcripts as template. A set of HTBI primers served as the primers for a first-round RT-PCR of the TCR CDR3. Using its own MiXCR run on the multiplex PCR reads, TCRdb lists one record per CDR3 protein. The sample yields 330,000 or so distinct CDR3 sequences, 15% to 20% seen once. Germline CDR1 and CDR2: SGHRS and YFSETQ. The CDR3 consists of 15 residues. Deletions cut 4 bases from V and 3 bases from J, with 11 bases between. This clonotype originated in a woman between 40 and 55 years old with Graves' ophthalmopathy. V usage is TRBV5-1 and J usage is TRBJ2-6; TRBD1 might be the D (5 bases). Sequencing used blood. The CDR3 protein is CASSLEGVGANVLTF. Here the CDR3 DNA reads TGCGCCAGCAGCCTGGAAGGGGTTGGGGCCAACGTCCTGACTTTC.